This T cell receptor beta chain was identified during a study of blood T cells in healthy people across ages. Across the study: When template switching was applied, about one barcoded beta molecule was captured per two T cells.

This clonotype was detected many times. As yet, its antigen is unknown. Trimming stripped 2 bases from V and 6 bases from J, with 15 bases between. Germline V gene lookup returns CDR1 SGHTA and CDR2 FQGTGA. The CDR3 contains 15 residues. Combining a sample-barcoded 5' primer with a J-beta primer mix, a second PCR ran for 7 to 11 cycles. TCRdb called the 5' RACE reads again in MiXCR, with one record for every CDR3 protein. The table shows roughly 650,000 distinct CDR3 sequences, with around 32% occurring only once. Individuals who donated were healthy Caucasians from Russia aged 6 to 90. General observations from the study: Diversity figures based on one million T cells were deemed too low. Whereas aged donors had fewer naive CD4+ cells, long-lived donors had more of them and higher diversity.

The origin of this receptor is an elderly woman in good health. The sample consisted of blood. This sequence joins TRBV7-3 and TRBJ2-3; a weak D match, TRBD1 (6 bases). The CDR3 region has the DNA TGTGCCAGCAGCTTATCCGGGACAACTCTCGATACGCAGTATTTT. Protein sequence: CASSLSGTTLDTQYF.